This T cell receptor beta chain originates from a study of cytotoxic CD8 clonotypes in ibrutinib-treated CLL. On the study more broadly: Results showed around 24 partial and 2 complete responses; following median around 73 months, approximately 15 remained remitted, about twelve advanced. Study-wide results and caveats: For progressing versus sustained-remission patients, sampling times were not the same. On treatment, the uncommon public clonotypes contracted or remained stable. Pretreatment clonality was elevated relative to age-matched healthy donors and paralleled circulating CD8+ T-cell counts.

Method: immunoSEQ multiplex PCR; TCRdb's copy keeps in-frame clones and lacks some. The table has 40,000 to 55,000 clones, roughly 83% seen once. Germline V lookup: CDR1 SNHLY, CDR2 FYNNEI. Trimming took 6 bases from V and 5 from J; bases not matched to a gene: 13. CDR3 length: 16 residues. This clone was observed a few times. What it binds is unknown. The receptor comes from a human donor with chronic lymphocytic leukemia. The chain has TRBV2 and TRBJ1-5; TRBD1 matches at 7 bases. The starting material was PBMCs, obtained after 24 months of ibrutinib treatment. DNA of the CDR3: TGTGCCAGCAGGCTGGAGACAGGGTTTGGGCATCAGCCCCAGCATTTT. This translates into CASRLETGFGHQPQHF. Drawing the rest from reference TRBV2 and TRBJ1-5, the complete variable domain is EPEVTQTPSHQVTQMGQEVILRCVPISNHLYFYWYRQILGQKVEFLVSFYNNEISEKSEIFDDQFSVERPDGSNFTLKIRSTKLEDSAMYFCASRLETGFGHQPQHFGDGTRLSIL.